This T cell receptor (beta chain) was documented in a study of blood T cells in healthy people across ages. With respect to this clonotype: The antigen is unknown.

The authors ran a second PCR of roughly 6 to 12 cycles using a sample-barcoded 5' primer and a J-beta primer mix. TCRdb passed the 5' RACE reads through MiXCR, listing each CDR3 protein once. Of approximately 2,000,000 distinct CDR3 sequences listed, roughly two fifths are singletons. General study points: There was no known CMV status for donors, so expanded clonotype changes were possibly confounded.

Germline V gives CDR1 SGDLS, CDR2 YYNGEE. V was trimmed by 7 bases and J by 7 bases, leaving 15 bases between them. The CDR3 has 13 amino acids. About 10 milliliters was the volume of peripheral blood drawn from each donor. This TCR was sampled from a human donor in good health. The sequenced sample was blood. The genes are TRBV9 and TRBJ2-1; D may be TRBD2 (7 bases). CDR3 in amino acids: CASGGGGRNEQFF. CDR3 DNA: TGTGCCAGCGGAGGGGGGGGCAGAAATGAGCAGTTCTTC.